A selection of T cell receptor beta chains follows, all from one sample in a study of blood T cell repertoires in COVID-19. Repertoires were generated with immunoSEQ multiplex PCR, while TCRdb's copy carries only in-frame clones and drops some. The table records roughly 170,000 clones, 88% of them present only once. Sequencing was done on a sample of peripheral blood. The receptor source for this set is a man between 60 and 75 years old with acute or convalescent COVID-19. CDR3s include the opening cysteine and the closing phenylalanine or tryptophan. The D gene is left open where the match is weak. Some rows have no size entry. The others give once, few or many, or a class for an expanded clone.

CDR3 DNA: TGTGCCAGCAGTGAATCCCGGGGGGCGGGCCAGCCCCAGCATTTT; CDR3 protein: CASSESRGAGQPQHF; D gene: -; J gene: TRBJ1-5; V gene: TRBV2; clone size: -
CDR3 DNA: TGCGCCAGCAGCCAAGATCAAACAGGCTATCAGCCCCAGCATTTT; CDR3 protein: CASSQDQTGYQPQHF; D gene: -; J gene: TRBJ1-5; V gene: TRBV4-3; clone size: few
CDR3 DNA: TGCGCCAGCAGGACAGGGGGCGAGGGAGAGCAGTTCTTC; CDR3 protein: CASRTGGEGEQFF; D gene: TRBD1; J gene: TRBJ2-1; V gene: TRBV10-1; clone size: -
CDR3 DNA: TGTGCCAGCAGCGCAAAGAGGCAGGGTAACTCTGGGGCCAACGTCCTGACTTTC; CDR3 protein: CASSAKRQGNSGANVLTF; D gene: -; J gene: TRBJ2-6; V gene: TRBV11-3; clone size: few
CDR3 DNA: TGTGCCAGCTCACCCACTCGGGAGATGAACACTGAAGCTTTCTTT; CDR3 protein: CASSPTREMNTEAFF; D gene: -; J gene: TRBJ1-1; V gene: TRBV18; clone size: -
CDR3 DNA: TGTGCCTGGAGTGCTTCGACTAGCGGGGGGCAGTTCTTC; CDR3 protein: CAWSASTSGGQFF; D gene: TRBD2; J gene: TRBJ2-1; V gene: TRBV30; clone size: -
CDR3 DNA: TGTGCCAGCAGCATAAACAGGGGTGGCACTGAAGCTTTCTTT; CDR3 protein: CASSINRGGTEAFF; D gene: TRBD1; J gene: TRBJ1-1; V gene: TRBV11-3; clone size: -
CDR3 DNA: TGTGCCAGCAGCCCTGATGGGACAGGGCGGGACTATGGCTACACCTTC; CDR3 protein: CASSPDGTGRDYGYTF; D gene: TRBD1; J gene: TRBJ1-2; V gene: TRBV7-8; clone size: -
CDR3 DNA: TGTGCCAGCAGCTTAGGGACAGGGACCCAAGAGACCCAGTACTTC; CDR3 protein: CASSLGTGTQETQYF; D gene: TRBD1; J gene: TRBJ2-5; V gene: TRBV7-7; clone size: -
CDR3 DNA: TGCGCCAGCAGCCAATCGCCCCACGTTCGGGAAAAACTGTTTTTT; CDR3 protein: CASSQSPHVREKLFF; D gene: -; J gene: TRBJ1-4; V gene: TRBV4-1; clone size: few